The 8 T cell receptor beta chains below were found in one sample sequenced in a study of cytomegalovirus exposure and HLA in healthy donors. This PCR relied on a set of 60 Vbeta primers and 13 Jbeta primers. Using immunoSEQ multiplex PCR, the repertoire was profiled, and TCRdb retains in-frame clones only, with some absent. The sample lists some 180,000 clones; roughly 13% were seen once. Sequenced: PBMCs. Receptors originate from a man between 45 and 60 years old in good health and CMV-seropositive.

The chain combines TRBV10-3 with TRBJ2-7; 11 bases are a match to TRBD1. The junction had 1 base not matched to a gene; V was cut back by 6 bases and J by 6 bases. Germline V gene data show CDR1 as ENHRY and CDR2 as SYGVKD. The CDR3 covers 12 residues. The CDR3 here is CAIRGTGGEQYV. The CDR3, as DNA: TGTGCCATCAGGGGGACAGGGGGCGAGCAGTACGTC.

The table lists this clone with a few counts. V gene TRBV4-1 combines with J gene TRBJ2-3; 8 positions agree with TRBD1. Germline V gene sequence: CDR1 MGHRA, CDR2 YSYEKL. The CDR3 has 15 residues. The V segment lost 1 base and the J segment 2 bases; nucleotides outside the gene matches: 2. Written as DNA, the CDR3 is TGCGCCAGCAGCCAAGGGACAGGGAACACAGATACGCAGTATTTT. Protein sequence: CASSQGTGNTDTQYF.

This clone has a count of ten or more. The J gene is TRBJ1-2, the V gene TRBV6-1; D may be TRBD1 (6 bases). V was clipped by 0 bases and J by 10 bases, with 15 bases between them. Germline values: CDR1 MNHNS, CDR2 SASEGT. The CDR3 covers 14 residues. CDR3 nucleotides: TGTGCCAGCAGTGAAGCTACAGGGATGTGGGACTACACCTTC. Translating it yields CASSEATGMWDYTF.

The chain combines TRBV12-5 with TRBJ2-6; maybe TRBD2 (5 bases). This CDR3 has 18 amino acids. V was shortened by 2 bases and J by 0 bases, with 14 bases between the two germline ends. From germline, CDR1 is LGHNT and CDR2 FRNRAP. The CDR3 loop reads CASGLPGSPLSGANVLTF. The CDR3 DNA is TGTGCTAGTGGTTTGCCGGGGAGCCCCCTCTCTGGGGCCAACGTCCTGACTTTC. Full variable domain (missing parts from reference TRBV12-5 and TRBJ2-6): DARVTQTPRHKVTEMGQEVTMRCQPILGHNTVFWYRQTMMQGLELLAYFRNRAPLDDSGMPKDRFSAEMPDATLATLKIQPSEPRDSAVYFCASGLPGSPLSGANVLTFGAGSRLTVL.

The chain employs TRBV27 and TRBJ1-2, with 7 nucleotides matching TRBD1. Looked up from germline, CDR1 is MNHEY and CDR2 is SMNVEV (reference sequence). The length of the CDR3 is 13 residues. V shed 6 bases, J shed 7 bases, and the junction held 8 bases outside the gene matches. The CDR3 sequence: CASRPTGESGYTF. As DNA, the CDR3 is TGTGCCAGCAGGCCAACAGGGGAAAGTGGCTACACCTTC.

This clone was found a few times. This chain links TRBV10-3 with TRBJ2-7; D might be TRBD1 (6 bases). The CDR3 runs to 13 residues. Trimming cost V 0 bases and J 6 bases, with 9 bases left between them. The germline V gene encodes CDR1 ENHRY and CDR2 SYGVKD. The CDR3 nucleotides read TGTGCCATCAGTGAGTCTGGACAGACCGAGCAGTACTTC. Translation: CAISESGQTEQYF.

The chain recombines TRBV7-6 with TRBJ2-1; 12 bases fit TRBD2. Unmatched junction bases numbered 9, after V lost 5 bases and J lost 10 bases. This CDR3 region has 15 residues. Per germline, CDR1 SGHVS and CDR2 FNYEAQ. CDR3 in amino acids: CASSPSGGAHGEQFF. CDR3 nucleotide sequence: TGTGCCAGCAGCCCTAGCGGGGGGGCCCATGGAGAGCAGTTCTTC.

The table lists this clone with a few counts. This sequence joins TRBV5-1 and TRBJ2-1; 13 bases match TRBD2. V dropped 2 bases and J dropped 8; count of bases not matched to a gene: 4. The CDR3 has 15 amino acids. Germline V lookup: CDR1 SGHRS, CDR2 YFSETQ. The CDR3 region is CASSLLAGGQYEQFF. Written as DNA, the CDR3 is TGCGCCAGCAGCTTACTAGCGGGGGGGCAATATGAGCAGTTCTTC.